Below, 21 T cell receptor beta chains from the same sample are listed, as sequenced in a study of T-cell reconstitution after alpha-beta-depleted transplantation in children. This sample's TCRbeta library carried unique molecular identifier barcodes. MiXCR, run by TCRdb on the PCR reads, gives a single entry per CDR3 protein. Here the sample spans 100,000 or so distinct CDR3 sequences, around 5.9% being singletons. The source was PBMCs, mostly from graft donor cells, collected 60 days after TCRalphabeta/CD19-depleted stem cell transplant. These receptors originate from a female patient aged 2 to 10 who had a stem cell transplant for Fanconi anemia, so the T cells may come from the graft donor.

This clonotype was observed at least ten times. This chain uses TRBV5-1 with TRBJ2-1; maybe TRBD2 (7 bases). Trimming took off 4 bases at V and 0 bases at J, with 11 bases between the two ends. The germline V gene encodes CDR1 SGHRS and CDR2 YFSETQ. This CDR3 has 15 residues. Written as DNA, the CDR3 is TGCGCCAGCAGCCCCGGGGGGCCCTCCTACAATGAGCAGTTCTTC. It specifies CASSPGGPSYNEQFF.

This clonotype was seen repeatedly, ten times or more. CDR3: CASALTDTQYF. The CDR3 region has the DNA TGTGCCAGCGCGCTAACAGATACGCAGTATTTT. The chain combines TRBV12-3 or TRBV12-4 with TRBJ2-3; D gene uncertain. CDR3 length: 11 residues. The V gene lost 8 bases and the J gene lost 3 bases, with 6 bases spanning the gap.

This clonotype was found many times. The V gene is TRBV5-8, the J gene TRBJ2-3; weak D call: TRBD1 (5 bases). The CDR3 spans 17 residues. From germline, CDR1 is SGHTS and CDR2 YDEGEE. V dropped 3 bases and J dropped 2 bases, with 19 bases sitting between them. For the CDR3, the DNA is TGTGCCAGCAGCTACTTTACCACAGGCTTATTCACAGATACGCAGTATTTT. This gives the protein CASSYFTTGLFTDTQYF.

This clonotype was detected ten times or more. The chain couples TRBV6-2 or TRBV6-3 to TRBJ2-3, with D perhaps matching TRBD2 (5 bases). With 7 bases removed from V and 0 bases from J, the gap between germline ends came to 29 bases. The CDR3 spans 20 residues. CDR1 is MNHEY, CDR2 SVGEGT, per germline. CDR3 coding DNA: TGTGCCAGCAAAGGTTCAGTCAATTTAGCGTTCCCCCTTAGCACAGATACGCAGTATTTT. Its translation: CASKGSVNLAFPLSTDTQYF.

This clonotype was recorded many times. This sequence joins TRBV5-1 and TRBJ2-3, with TRBD2 identical over 8 bases. J lost 3 bases, V lost 3 bases, and 3 bases had no gene match. Germline loops: CDR1 SGHRS, CDR2 YFSETQ. The CDR3 has 14 amino acids. The CDR3 spells CASSWGLDTDTQYF. The CDR3 bases are TGCGCCAGCAGCTGGGGACTAGATACAGATACGCAGTATTTT.

This clonotype was counted ten times or more. This rearrangement joins TRBV28 to TRBJ1-5; D unclear. The CDR3 has 15 residues. Trimming removed 5 bases from V and 4 bases from J, with 15 bases in between. Germline CDR1 and CDR2: MDHEN and SYDVKM. CDR3 protein: CASSPGFRGNQPQHF. CDR3 sequence (DNA): TGTGCCAGCAGTCCCGGATTCCGAGGGAATCAGCCCCAGCATTTT.

This rearrangement joins TRBV20-1 to TRBJ2-3; 12 bases are a match to TRBD2. The CDR3 loop spans 16 amino acids. The V segment lost 3 bases and the J segment 2 bases; nucleotides outside the gene matches: 6. From germline, CDR1 is DFQATT and CDR2 SNEGSKA (reference sequence). In DNA, the CDR3 is TGCAGTGCTAGCATTGGACTAGCGGGGCACACAGATACGCAGTATTTT. It encodes CSASIGLAGHTDTQYF.

This clonotype was observed at least ten times. The rearrangement links TRBV29-1 to TRBJ2-7; 13 bases are shared with TRBD2. Germline CDR1 is SQVTM and CDR2 is ANQGSEA. With 5 bases clipped from V and 5 bases from J, the junction kept 9 bases outside the gene matches. The CDR3 totals 15 residues. CDR3 in amino acids: CSVRGTSGTRHEQYF. The CDR3 DNA sequence: TGCAGCGTTCGCGGGACTAGCGGGACTCGGCACGAGCAGTACTTC.

The rearrangement uses TRBV18 and TRBJ2-2; 7 positions agree with TRBD1. V trimming: 2 bases; J trimming: 6 bases; junction bases outside the gene matches: 0. This CDR3 has 13 residues. Germline CDR1 is KGHSH and CDR2 is LQKENI. CDR3 DNA: TGTGCCAGCTCACCAGGGACAGCCGGGGAGCTGTTTTTT. Protein product: CASSPGTAGELFF.

Ten or more counts support this clonotype. The chain has TRBV7-9 and TRBJ2-7; D not resolved. The CDR3 runs 13 residues. With 10 bases removed from V and 0 bases from J, the gap between germline ends came to 13 bases. The V gene's germline CDR1 is SEHNR and CDR2 FQNEAQ (reference sequence). The CDR3 is CATLIPNSYEQYF. The CDR3 DNA reads TGTGCCACCTTAATCCCGAACTCCTACGAGCAGTACTTC.

This chain links TRBV20-1 with TRBJ2-5, with 11 nucleotides matching TRBD2. The germline gives CDR1 DFQATT, CDR2 SNEGSKA (reference sequence). V shed 6 bases, J shed 3 bases, and the junction held 12 bases outside the gene matches. This CDR3 contains 16 residues. For the CDR3, the DNA is TGCAGTGCGCGCAATATTAGCGGGGGGGCTAAAGAGACCCAGTACTTC. Translating gives CSARNISGGAKETQYF.

In this sample, this clonotype turned up many times. The V and J genes are TRBV12-3 or TRBV12-4 and TRBJ2-3; D is undetermined. This CDR3 is 15 amino acids long. Trimming pared 3 bases from V and 2 bases from J, leaving 12 bases between. The CDR3 DNA sequence: TGTGCCAGCAGTTTTCAAGGGTCCTTCACAGATACGCAGTATTTT. Amino acids: CASSFQGSFTDTQYF.

This clonotype was picked up many times. The chain combines TRBV29-1 with TRBJ2-7, with D perhaps matching TRBD2 (5 bases). Looked up from germline, CDR1 is SQVTM and CDR2 is ANQGSEA. The V end was cut by 7 bases, the J end by 4 bases, with 11 bases between. This CDR3 has 11 amino acids. The CDR3 coding sequence is TGCAGCGGTACAGAGGGTTACGAGCAGTACTTC. This codes for CSGTEGYEQYF.

There are many counts of this clonotype. J is TRBJ2-1 and V is TRBV7-9; D is unclear. V lost 7 bases and J 4 bases, leaving 5 bases between the germline ends. The length of the CDR3 is 11 residues. Germline-derived CDR1 and CDR2 are SEHNR and FQNEAQ (reference sequence). The CDR3 DNA follows: TGTGCCAGCACCCCATACAATGAGCAGTTCTTC. Its translation is CASTPYNEQFF.

This clonotype was detected ten times or more. The rearrangement uses TRBV7-2 and TRBJ2-3; a weak D match, TRBD1 (5 bases). The CDR3 contains 14 residues. The V gene's germline CDR1 is SGHTA and CDR2 FQGNSA. V was pared by 5 bases and J by 4 bases, with 13 bases between. The CDR3 loop reads CASSLSRAPDTQYF. DNA of the CDR3: TGTGCCAGCAGCCTATCCAGGGCCCCAGATACGCAGTATTTT.

This clonotype has ten or more counts. J is TRBJ2-7 and V is TRBV28; D gene uncertain. The CDR3 is 12 amino acids. Germline CDR1 is MDHEN and CDR2 is SYDVKM. Trimming pared 1 base from V and 4 bases from J, leaving 5 bases between. In DNA form, the CDR3 reads TGTGCCAGCAGTTTATCAGCGTACGAGCAGTACTTC. This encodes CASSLSAYEQYF.

This clonotype was observed many times. The rearrangement joins TRBV5-6 to TRBJ2-5; 8 bases map to TRBD1. V lost 2 bases, J lost 5 bases, and 5 bases stayed unmatched. The CDR3 has 14 residues. Germline V lookup: CDR1 SGHDT, CDR2 YYEEEE. CDR3 DNA: TGTGCCAGCAGCTTCTGGACAGGGCGGGAGACCCAGTACTTC. Amino acid sequence: CASSFWTGRETQYF. The variable domain in full, completed from reference TRBV5-6 and TRBJ2-5, reads DAGVTQSPTHLIKTRGQQVTLRCSPKSGHDTVSWYQQALGQGPQFIFQYYEEEERQRGNFPDRFSGHQFPNYSSELNVNALLLGDSALYLCASSFWTGRETQYFGPGTRLLVL.

The table lists this clonotype with many counts. V usage is TRBV6-1 and J usage is TRBJ1-4; 7 bases are shared with TRBD1. Germline V lookup: CDR1 MNHNS, CDR2 SASEGT. The V and J ends lost 7 bases and 0 bases, in that order; junction bases with no gene match: 5. This CDR3 region has 15 residues. CDR3 DNA: TGTGCCAGCAAGGGACAGCCTGCAACTAATGAAAAACTGTTTTTT. As protein: CASKGQPATNEKLFF.

In its sample, this clonotype was seen many times. This sequence joins TRBV29-1 and TRBJ1-1, with 8 bases aligning to TRBD1. The CDR3 has 12 residues. Per the germline V gene, CDR1 is SQVTM and CDR2 is ANQGSEA. V shed 6 bases, J shed 5 bases, and the junction held 5 bases outside the gene matches. CDR3 loop: CSVTGAATEAFF. The CDR3 nucleotides are TGCAGCGTGACAGGGGCGGCAACTGAAGCTTTCTTT. Drawing the rest from reference TRBV29-1 and TRBJ1-1, the complete variable domain is SAVISQKPSRDICQRGTSLTIQCQVDSQVTMMFWYRQQPGQSLTLIATANQGSEATYESGFVIDKFPISRPNLTFSTLTVSNMSPEDSSIYLCSVTGAATEAFFGQGTRLTVV.

With regard to this clonotype: Compared with germline, one end of the junction differs, possibly owing to a read error. V and J are TRBV7-2 and TRBJ2-1; TRBD2 matches 7 bases. Germline V gene lookup returns CDR1 SGHTA and CDR2 FQGNSA. The CDR3 covers 15 residues. The CDR3, as DNA: TGTGCCAGCAGCCTAGCGGCGGGGGCCTACAATGAGCAGTTCTTC. This sequence encodes CASSLAAGAYNEQFF.

This clonotype has a count of ten or more. The chain carries TRBV18 and TRBJ2-5, with D possibly being TRBD2 (6 bases). V shed 3 bases and J shed 1 base, with 9 bases lying between them. The V gene's germline CDR1 is KGHSH and CDR2 LQKENI. This CDR3 region has 14 residues. The CDR3 loop reads CASSPSGGQETQYF. CDR3 DNA sequence: TGTGCCAGCTCACCGTCCGGGGGCCAAGAGACCCAGTACTTC.